This TCR beta chain was retrieved from a study of molecular identifiers for immune sequencing clone quantification. Generation of bulk TCR libraries relied on previously described methods and listed TCR primers. Via MiXCR, TCRdb re-called the PCR reads, giving one row per CDR3 protein. The sample carries under 350,000 distinct CDR3 sequences, 24% recorded once. Overall study results and limits: Over 98% of effector molecules, yet under 1% of naive-cell molecules, were held by clones above 20 RNA copies.

The germline V gene encodes CDR1 MDHEN and CDR2 SYDVKM. Trimming pared 6 bases from V and 0 bases from J, leaving 15 bases between. The CDR3 covers 16 residues. This clonotype showed up many times. Its cognate antigen is unknown. RNA fractions of 10%, 30% or 50% and about 19,000 to 1,100,000 sorted cells were the source of naive CD8 libraries. CD8+CD4-CCR7+CD45RA+ sorting gave the naive CD8 T cells. The specimen was naive CD8+ T cells from blood, with Jurkat cell RNA spiked in. As for subset: FACS-sorted CD8+CD4-CCR7+CD45RA+ naive T cells. The clonotype originates from a human donor in good health. Some libraries in this study had Jurkat cell RNA spiked in. The rearrangement joins TRBV28 to TRBJ1-5; D remains ambiguous. The chain's CDR3 is CASRLDPRSSNQPQHF. The CDR3 DNA sequence: TGTGCCAGCAGGTTGGACCCTAGATCTAGCAATCAGCCCCAGCATTTT.